This TCR beta chain was identified during a study of cytomegalovirus exposure and HLA in healthy donors. Trimming took off 4 bases at V and 5 bases at J, with 13 bases between the two ends. Germline V lookup: CDR1 MNHNY, CDR2 SVGAGI (reference sequence). This CDR3 comprises 14 residues. In the PCR, 60 Vbeta and 13 Jbeta primers were used. Libraries were prepared by immunoSEQ multiplex PCR; TCRdb keeps only in-frame clonotypes and omits some of them. The profile shows around 250,000 clones, about 80% of them singletons. This clone was seen once. The donors were healthy bone marrow donors. This clonotype was obtained from a woman aged 55-69 years in good health and CMV-seropositive. What was sequenced was PBMCs. V is TRBV6-6 and J is TRBJ2-3; D gene unclear. The CDR3 nucleotides read TGTGCCAGCAGTTCAGTGAGGCCCGAAGATACGCAGTATTTT. It yields the protein CASSSVRPEDTQYF.